This T cell receptor (beta chain) was sequenced for a study of shared clonotypes between healthy human individuals. The study drew its donors from healthy HIV-negative adults without recent acute infections or vaccinations. The investigators split CD4+ cells into a CD45RA+ naive subset and a CD45RA-negative memory subset. Germline V gene data show CDR1 as SGHRS and CDR2 as YFSETQ. V lost 0 bases and J lost 3, with 5 bases in between. The CDR3 totals 13 residues. In regard to this clone: Other DNA sequences in this sample translate to the same CDR3.

Produced via immunoSEQ multiplex PCR; TCRdb's table is partial and in-frame only. The sample yields roughly 2.5 million clones, just over 90% seen once. The chain employs TRBV5-1 and TRBJ2-3; D unclear. This TCR was recovered from a man between 18 and 35 years old in good health. Sequencing was performed on naive CD4+ T cells sorted from blood. Subset of the sample: CD45RA+ positively selected. The CDR3 is CASSLGTTDTQYF. CDR3 nucleotides: TGCGCCAGCAGCTTGGGGACGACAGATACGCAGTATTTT.